Presented here are 12 T cell receptor beta chains from one specimen sequenced in a study of cytomegalovirus exposure and HLA in healthy donors (dated 2017 in TCRdb). The method behind the library was the immunoSEQ multiplex PCR assay. The table comes from immuneACCESS by way of TCRdb, which keeps in-frame sequences with V and J called. Part of the clones is missing from these tables; in studies checked, under half for an unresolved V gene and the rest for unknown reasons. Counted in this sample were approximately 200,000 clones; 88% of them appeared once. 2.9% of the sample rests with the top ten. Sequenced material: PBMCs. All receptors come from a woman aged 18-29 years in good health and CMV-seronegative.

The chain combines TRBV28 with TRBJ2-1; D not resolved. CDR1 and CDR2 (germline): MDHEN, SYDVKM. The CDR3 is made up of 16 amino acids. V shed 0 bases and J shed 0 bases, with 9 bases lying between them. DNA for the CDR3: TGTGCCAGCAGTTTATGGGCTAGAGACTCCTACAATGAGCAGTTCTTC. Amino acids: CASSLWARDSYNEQFF.

This sequence joins TRBV2 and TRBJ2-2; 9 bases fit TRBD1. Germline CDR1 SNHLY, CDR2 FYNNEI. The ends lost 6 bases at V and 7 bases at J; junction bases unmatched: 9. This CDR3 region has 15 residues. This CDR3 reads CASSLDRGIYGELFF. The CDR3 DNA sequence: TGTGCCAGCAGCCTGGACAGGGGTATCTACGGGGAGCTGTTTTTT.

This chain joins TRBV29-1 and TRBJ2-7; 7 bases match TRBD1. The CDR3 spans 15 residues. J gave up 4 bases and V 5 bases, and 14 bases lay outside the gene matches. Germline loops: CDR1 SQVTM, CDR2 ANQGSEA. The CDR3 DNA follows: TGCAGCGTTCGGGGCCAGGAACAGGGGATTTACGAGCAGTACTTC. It encodes CSVRGQEQGIYEQYF.

The chain couples TRBV28 to TRBJ2-2; a weak D match, TRBD1 (6 bases). Germline CDR1 and CDR2: MDHEN and SYDVKM. The CDR3 sequence is 15 residues long. The V gene lost 4 bases and the J gene lost 7 bases, with 16 bases spanning the gap. The CDR3 loop is CASSSAGDIIGELFF. The CDR3 DNA follows: TGTGCCAGCAGTTCCGCAGGGGATATTATCGGGGAGCTGTTTTTT. The full variable domain, with the rest looked up from reference TRBV28 and TRBJ2-2, is DVKVTQSSRYLVKRTGEKVFLECVQDMDHENMFWYRQDPGLGLRLIYFSYDVKMKEKGDIPEGYSVSREKKERFSLILESASTNQTSMYLCASSSAGDIIGELFFGEGSRLTVL.

The V and J genes are TRBV9 and TRBJ2-1; TRBD2 agrees at 10 bases. From germline, CDR1 is SGDLS and CDR2 YYNGEE. The V segment lost 3 bases and the J segment 4 bases; nucleotides outside the gene matches: 7. The length of the CDR3 is 16 residues. The DNA of the CDR3 is TGTGCCAGCAGCGGCGGACTAGCGGCTTCTTACAATGAGCAGTTCTTC. It encodes CASSGGLAASYNEQFF.

The chain has TRBV21-1 and TRBJ2-3; TRBD2, the D gene given by the table, was not confirmed from the DNA. TRBV21-1 is reported as a pseudogene. This CDR3 spans 17 amino acids. The CDR3 region is CASSNIAGGDGEDTQYF. The DNA for the CDR3 is TGTGCCAGCAGCAATATAGCGGGAGGGGACGGGGAAGATACGCAGTATTTT.

The chain carries TRBV2 and TRBJ1-3; 7 positions match TRBD1. Trimming cost V 5 bases and J 1 base; bases outside gene matches: 14. There are 18 residues in the CDR3. The germline V gene encodes CDR1 SNHLY and CDR2 FYNNEI. This CDR3 reads CASSNRGTHLLSGNTIYF. The CDR3 region has the DNA TGTGCCAGCAGTAACAGGGGAACTCACCTTTTATCTGGAAACACCATATATTTT.

The genes are TRBV7-9 and TRBJ2-1; D remains ambiguous. Trimming shortened V by 4 bases and J by 8 bases, and 6 bases separated the two germline ends. The germline V gene encodes CDR1 SEHNR and CDR2 FQNEAQ (reference sequence). The CDR3 is 11 amino acids. CDR3 sequence: CASSSRDEQFF. Here the CDR3 DNA reads TGTGCCAGCAGCTCCCGGGATGAGCAGTTCTTC.

The rearrangement uses TRBV30 and TRBJ2-1; 8 bases map to TRBD1. The V segment lost 4 bases and the J segment 2 bases; nucleotides outside the gene matches: 19. Germline V gene sequence: CDR1 GTSNPN, CDR2 SVGIG (reference sequence). The CDR3 consists of 19 residues. The CDR3 DNA reads as TGTGCCTGGAACCCAACGGGGACAGGAGCCCAGCGCCCCTACAATGAGCAGTTCTTC. Protein product: CAWNPTGTGAQRPYNEQFF.

V is TRBV27 and J is TRBJ2-7; a weak D match, TRBD1 (5 bases). The CDR3 has 15 residues. Trimming took 0 bases from V and 2 from J, leaving 11 bases between them. Germline V lookup: CDR1 MNHEY, CDR2 SMNVEV (reference sequence). CDR3: CASSLSAGPTYEQYF. The CDR3 DNA reads TGTGCCAGCAGTTTATCGGCAGGGCCTACCTACGAGCAGTACTTC.

This chain links TRBV14 with TRBJ2-7; 8 nucleotides agree with TRBD2. This CDR3 contains 16 residues. Germline V lookup: CDR1 SGHDN, CDR2 FVKESK. V lost 1 base to trimming and J lost 2 bases; unmatched junction nucleotides: 7. The CDR3: CASSQVGSGGAYEQYF. The CDR3 DNA is TGTGCCAGCAGCCAAGTAGGGTCGGGAGGGGCCTACGAGCAGTACTTC.

This chain joins TRBV21-1 and TRBJ2-7; the table names TRBD2, a call not compared with the DNA. TRBV21-1 is a listed pseudogene. The CDR3 loop spans 14 amino acids. CDR3 protein: CASSTRKLTYEQYF. As DNA, the CDR3 is TGTGCCAGCAGCACTCGCAAACTTACCTACGAGCAGTACTTC.